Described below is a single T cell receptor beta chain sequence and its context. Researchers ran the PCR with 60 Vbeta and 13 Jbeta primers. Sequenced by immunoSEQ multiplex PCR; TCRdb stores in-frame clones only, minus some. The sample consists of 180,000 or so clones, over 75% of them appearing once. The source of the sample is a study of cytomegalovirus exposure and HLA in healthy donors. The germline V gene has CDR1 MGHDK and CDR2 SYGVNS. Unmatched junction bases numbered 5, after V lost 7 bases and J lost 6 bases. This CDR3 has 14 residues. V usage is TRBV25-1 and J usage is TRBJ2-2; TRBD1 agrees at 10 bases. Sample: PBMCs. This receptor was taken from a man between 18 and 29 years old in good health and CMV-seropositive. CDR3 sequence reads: CASKGQGRAGELFF. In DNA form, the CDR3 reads TGTGCCAGCAAGGGACAGGGGCGCGCCGGGGAGCTGTTTTTT.